These 29 T cell receptor beta chains were sequenced from one sample in a study of shared clonotypes between healthy human individuals (dated by TCRdb to 2019 to 2021). The method was the immunoSEQ multiplex PCR assay. Here the immuneACCESS table is served through TCRdb, limited to in-frame sequences with V and J called. Missing clones are a known gap in these copies; in checked studies unresolved V genes cover under half, and the rest lacks a known reason. The sample contains about 2 million clones, about 95% of them found a single time. The ten most abundant clones make up more than 0.1% of the sample. Material: naive CD4+ T cells sorted from blood. Per the publication, the cell subset or site label means: CD45RA+ positively selected. These receptors were taken from a man in his late teens or twenties in good health.

This chain uses TRBV19 with TRBJ2-7, with D perhaps TRBD1 (6 bases). The CDR3 loop spans 14 amino acids. V dropped 3 bases and J dropped 0 bases, with 9 bases sitting between them. Germline values: CDR1 LNHDA, CDR2 SQIVND (reference sequence). The CDR3 nucleotides read TGTGCCAGTAGTATCGACAGGTTCTCCTACGAGCAGTACTTC. Translation: CASSIDRFSYEQYF. The whole variable domain, remainder taken from reference TRBV19 and TRBJ2-7, is DGGITQSPKYLFRKEGQNVTLSCEQNLNHDAMYWYRQDPGQGLRLIYYSQIVNDFQKGDIAEGYSVSREKKESFPLTVTSAQKNPTAFYLCASSIDRFSYEQYFGPGTRLTVT.

As regards this clone: A read error may explain this, as a much larger clone is one base away. The V call is TRBV10-3, the J call TRBJ2-7; D not certain. This CDR3 has 13 amino acids. Germline V gene sequence: CDR1 ENHRY, CDR2 SYGVKD. CDR3 sequence (DNA): TGTGCCATCAGTAAGTCGCTAACCTACGAGCAGTACTTC. It codes for CAISKSLTYEQYF.

The chain uses TRBV7-2 and TRBJ2-7; 8 positions match TRBD1. Trimming removed 5 bases from V and 2 bases from J; junction bases left unmatched: 8. The length of the CDR3 is 15 residues. CDR1 and CDR2 (germline): SGHTA, FQGNSA. CDR3 region: CASSPGQAGTYEQYF. CDR3 bases: TGTGCCAGCAGCCCGGGACAGGCTGGGACCTACGAGCAGTACTTC. Combining the CDR3 with reference TRBV7-2 and TRBJ2-7 gives the whole variable domain GAGVSQSPSNKVTEKGKDVELRCDPISGHTALYWYRQSLGQGLEFLIYFQGNSAPDKSGLPSDRFSAERTGGSVSTLTIQRTQQEDSAVYLCASSPGQAGTYEQYFGPGTRLTVT.

This clone was recorded only once. The J gene is TRBJ2-2, the V gene TRBV18; 9 nucleotides agree with TRBD1. Germline loops: CDR1 KGHSH, CDR2 LQKENI. Unmatched junction bases numbered 7, after V lost 0 bases and J lost 5 bases. CDR3 length: 17 residues. The CDR3 reads CASSPPLGQGITGELFF. The CDR3 DNA follows: TGTGCCAGCTCACCACCCTTGGGACAGGGAATTACCGGGGAGCTGTTTTTT.

The chain uses TRBV30 and TRBJ1-4; no clear D gene. This CDR3 is built from 13 residues. Germline-derived CDR1 and CDR2 are GTSNPN and SVGIG (reference sequence). V was cut by 5 bases and J by 8 bases, with 15 bases left in between. The CDR3 is CAWSPEASEKLFF. As DNA, the CDR3 is TGTGCCTGGTCCCCAGAGGCTTCGGAAAAACTGTTTTTT. Filled out from reference TRBV30 and TRBJ1-4, the complete variable domain reads SQTIHQWPATLVQPVGSPLSLECTVEGTSNPNLYWYRQAAGRGLQLLFYSVGIGQISSEVPQNLSASRPQDRQFILSSKKLLLSDSGFYLCAWSPEASEKLFFGSGTQLSVL.

V and J are TRBV6-5 and TRBJ2-3; weak D call: TRBD2 (5 bases). The CDR3 contains 14 residues. Germline V gene lookup returns CDR1 MNHEY and CDR2 SVGAGI. The germline V and J ends were trimmed by 7 bases and 8 bases, with 19 bases remaining between them. The CDR3 region is CASTRPGSGGTQYF. In DNA, the CDR3 is TGTGCCAGCACCCGACCTGGGTCAGGAGGTACGCAGTATTTT.

J is TRBJ2-7 and V is TRBV11-2; D unclear. V was clipped by 5 bases and J by 4 bases, with 6 bases between them. Germline CDR1 SGHAT, CDR2 FQNNGV. The CDR3 has 11 amino acids. CDR3 in amino acids: CASSPIYEQYF. CDR3 sequence (DNA): TGTGCCAGCAGCCCGATATACGAGCAGTACTTC.

This chain's CDR3 is CASSQDSDRGSSSYNEQFF. The CDR3 region has the DNA TGCGCCAGCAGCCAAGATTCGGACAGGGGTTCGAGCTCCTACAATGAGCAGTTCTTC. The chain links TRBV4-3 to TRBJ2-1; 9 bases match TRBD1. This CDR3 contains 19 residues. CDR1 is LGHNA and CDR2 is YSLEER in the germline V gene. V was clipped by 0 bases and J by 0 bases; unmatched bases: 9.

The chain employs TRBV29-1 and TRBJ1-1; tentative D call: TRBD1 (6 bases). This CDR3 has 15 residues. The germline V gene encodes CDR1 SQVTM and CDR2 ANQGSEA. V was trimmed by 1 base and J by 0 bases, leaving 12 bases between them. For the CDR3, the DNA is TGCAGCGTTGAAGGTCCGGGACAAATGAACACTGAAGCTTTCTTT. Translation: CSVEGPGQMNTEAFF.

Comment on this clone: The same CDR3 is also encoded by other DNA sequences in this sample. This chain links TRBV18 with TRBJ1-3; D unresolved. Between the trimmed V and J ends, which lost 2 bases and 0 bases, there was a span of 8 bases. The V gene's germline CDR1 is KGHSH and CDR2 LQKENI. The CDR3 has 15 amino acids. CDR3 amino acids: CASSPLQTSGNTIYF. CDR3 nucleotides: TGTGCCAGCTCACCATTACAGACCTCTGGAAACACCATATATTTT. Supplemented by reference TRBV18 and TRBJ1-3, the full variable domain reads NAGVMQNPRHLVRRRGQEARLRCSPMKGHSHVYWYRQLPEEGLKFMVYLQKENIIDESGMPKERFSAEFPKEGPSILRIQQVVRGDSAAYFCASSPLQTSGNTIYFGEGSWLTVV.

The CDR3 DNA reads TGTGCCTGGAGTGCACGGGACGTTGGGTCCCCACCCCTCCACTTT. Encoded protein: CAWSARDVGSPPLHF. V is TRBV30 and J is TRBJ1-6; the D gene is possibly TRBD1 (5 bases). CDR3 length equals 15 residues. Germline V gene lookup returns CDR1 GTSNPN and CDR2 SVGIG (reference sequence). V dropped 1 base and J dropped 11 bases, with 18 bases sitting between them. Looking up the rest from reference TRBV30 and TRBJ1-6 gives the full variable domain: SQTIHQWPATLVQPVGSPLSLECTVEGTSNPNLYWYRQAAGRGLQLLFYSVGIGQISSEVPQNLSASRPQDRQFILSSKKLLLSDSGFYLCAWSARDVGSPPLHFGNGTRLTVT.

A single count supports this clone. This rearrangement joins TRBV29-1 to TRBJ2-1; 8 bases line up with TRBD1. The trim removed 7 bases at V and 10 bases at J, leaving 12 bases unmatched. The germline V gene encodes CDR1 SQVTM and CDR2 ANQGSEA. The CDR3 is 13 amino acids. The CDR3 DNA sequence: TGCAGCGGGATCAATCAGGGGGCGGGGGAGCAGTTCTTC. This gives the protein CSGINQGAGEQFF.

V usage is TRBV5-6 and J usage is TRBJ1-3, with TRBD1 matching 9 bases. The germline V gene encodes CDR1 SGHDT and CDR2 YYEEEE. Trimming cost V 8 bases and J 2 bases; bases outside gene matches: 8. The CDR3 has 15 amino acids. In DNA form, the CDR3 reads TGTGCCAGTCAACGTACAGGGGGCGCTGGAAACACCATATATTTT. As protein: CASQRTGGAGNTIYF.

About this clone itself: One junction end does not reproduce the germline sequence, and a read error may be involved. This chain's CDR3 is CALSGGPNQPQHF. The DNA for the CDR3 is TGTGCCTTGAGTGGGGGTCCAAATCAGCCCCAGCATTTT. V is TRBV30 and J is TRBJ1-5, with a weak D call TRBD1 (5 bases). Germline CDR1 reads GTSNPN; CDR2 reads SVGIG (reference sequence). The length of the CDR3 is 13 residues.

The chain recombines TRBV30 with TRBJ2-3; a weak D match, TRBD2 (5 bases). Between the trimmed V and J ends, which lost 3 bases and 0 bases, there was a span of 7 bases. Germline CDR1 is GTSNPN and CDR2 is SVGIG (reference sequence). CDR3 length: 13 amino acids. The chain's CDR3 is CAWSGESTDTQYF. CDR3 bases: TGTGCCTGGAGCGGGGAGAGCACAGATACGCAGTATTTT.

The rearrangement joins TRBV30 to TRBJ1-1; D is perhaps TRBD1 (5 bases). The length of the CDR3 is 13 residues. CDR1 GTSNPN and CDR2 SVGIG come from the germline V gene (reference sequence). V was clipped by 5 bases and J by 10 bases, with 20 bases between them. CDR3 loop: CAWAAGFPRGAFF. The DNA for the CDR3 is TGTGCCTGGGCCGCAGGGTTTCCTCGTGGAGCTTTCTTT.

The chain is built from TRBV19 and TRBJ2-7; unclear D gene. This CDR3 has 14 amino acids. V shed 6 bases and J shed 2 bases, with 14 bases lying between them. Germline-derived CDR1 and CDR2 are LNHDA and SQIVND (reference sequence). The CDR3 spells CASRVPTFTYEQYF. In DNA, the CDR3 is TGTGCCAGTAGGGTCCCAACTTTTACCTACGAGCAGTACTTC.

The chain links TRBV7-2 to TRBJ2-5; D possibly corresponds to TRBD1 (6 bases). With 8 bases removed from V and 5 bases from J, the gap between germline ends came to 12 bases. The CDR3 has 12 residues. Germline assignment: CDR1 SGHTA and CDR2 FQGNSA. CDR3 sequence (DNA): TGTGCCAGCTTACAGGGCCGCGAGACCCAGTACTTC. Its protein product is CASLQGRETQYF.

This clone showed up just once. The chain carries TRBV2 and TRBJ2-2; D ambiguous. Between the trimmed V and J ends, which lost 6 bases and 4 bases, there was a span of 12 bases. CDR1 and CDR2 from the germline V gene are SNHLY and FYNNEI. The CDR3 totals 14 residues. Here the CDR3 reads CASRPAVLTGELFF. In DNA form, the CDR3 reads TGTGCCAGCAGGCCAGCTGTTCTCACCGGGGAGCTGTTTTTT.

CDR3 DNA sequence: TGTGCCAGCAGCTTAGGGGGGGGTAGTAATTCACCCCTCCACTTT. It yields the protein CASSLGGGSNSPLHF. The rearrangement uses TRBV7-9 and TRBJ1-6, with D perhaps TRBD1 (5 bases). The germline CDR1 and CDR2 sequences are SEHNR and FQNEAQ (reference sequence). The CDR3 runs to 15 residues. Trimming stripped 1 base from V and 6 bases from J, with 10 bases between.

This clone was seen just once. The CDR3 loop is CASSKMGQKISYNEQFF. The CDR3, as DNA: TGTGCCAGCAGCAAGATGGGACAGAAAATCTCCTACAATGAGCAGTTCTTC. V and J are TRBV5-6 and TRBJ2-1, with TRBD1 matching over 7 bases. V trimming: 4 bases; J trimming: 0 bases; junction bases outside the gene matches: 10. Germline-derived CDR1 and CDR2 are SGHDT and YYEEEE. CDR3 size: 17 residues.

The chain joins TRBV5-1 to TRBJ1-1; the match to TRBD1 covers 7 bases. Germline V gene sequence: CDR1 SGHRS, CDR2 YFSETQ. V lost 4 bases to trimming and J lost 0 bases; unmatched junction nucleotides: 9. The CDR3 has 16 residues. CDR3 residues: CASSPVEGALNTEAFF. The CDR3 DNA is TGCGCCAGCAGCCCAGTTGAGGGGGCCTTGAACACTGAAGCTTTCTTT.

The CDR3: CASSPGDVDNQPQHF. CDR3 coding DNA: TGTGCCAGCAGTCCCGGGGACGTAGACAATCAGCCCCAGCATTTT. The V call is TRBV6-5, the J call TRBJ1-5; D is perhaps TRBD1 (5 bases). The ends were cut back, 5 bases at V and 3 bases at J, with 14 bases in the middle. The CDR3 length is 15 residues. Germline V CDR1 and CDR2: MNHEY, SVGAGI.

The J gene is TRBJ2-1, the V gene TRBV5-1; 7 nucleotides line up with TRBD1. Germline CDR1 is SGHRS and CDR2 is YFSETQ. Trimming took 5 bases from V and 6 from J; bases not matched to a gene: 8. The CDR3 contains 14 residues. As DNA, the CDR3 is TGCGCCAGCAGGCGACAGGGTTCTTCCAATGAGCAGTTCTTC. Protein: CASRRQGSSNEQFF.

The chain joins TRBV4-1 to TRBJ1-1; D perhaps matches TRBD1 (5 bases). Germline V gives CDR1 MGHRA, CDR2 YSYEKL. V was shortened by 3 bases and J by 4 bases, with 12 bases between the two germline ends. This CDR3 spans 14 amino acids. The CDR3 protein is CASSHGNRGTEAFF. The CDR3 DNA follows: TGCGCCAGCAGCCATGGGAATAGGGGCACTGAAGCTTTCTTT.

The V gene is TRBV21-1, the J gene TRBJ1-2. TRBV21-1 is flagged as a pseudogene. The CDR3 is 14 residues long. CDR3 nucleotide sequence: TGTGCCAGCAGCAGTGATCAAGGTGACTATGGCTACACCTTC. Protein sequence: CASSSDQGDYGYTF.

The chain carries TRBV9 and TRBJ2-3; 7 bases agree with TRBD2. CDR1 is SGDLS, CDR2 YYNGEE, per germline. V gave up 7 bases and J gave up 2 bases; unmatched junction bases: 7. CDR3 size: 14 residues. The CDR3 here is CASGRDYNTDTQYF. CDR3 sequence (DNA): TGTGCCAGCGGAAGGGACTACAACACAGATACGCAGTATTTT.

V is TRBV10-2 and J is TRBJ1-3; no reliable D call. CDR1 is WSHSY and CDR2 is SAAADI in the germline V gene. Between the trimmed V and J ends, which lost 8 bases and 3 bases, there was a span of 5 bases. The length of the CDR3 is 11 residues. In DNA form, the CDR3 reads TGCGCCAGCCGGGATGGAAACACCATATATTTT. Residues: CASRDGNTIYF.

The rearrangement joins TRBV15 to TRBJ2-5, with 8 nucleotides matching TRBD2. The CDR3 has 14 residues. J gave up 4 bases and V 1 base, and 2 bases lay outside the gene matches. Germline CDR1 LNHNV, CDR2 YYDKDF (reference sequence). The CDR3: CATSRGTSLETQYF. The CDR3 DNA sequence: TGTGCCACCAGCAGAGGGACTAGCCTAGAGACCCAGTACTTC.